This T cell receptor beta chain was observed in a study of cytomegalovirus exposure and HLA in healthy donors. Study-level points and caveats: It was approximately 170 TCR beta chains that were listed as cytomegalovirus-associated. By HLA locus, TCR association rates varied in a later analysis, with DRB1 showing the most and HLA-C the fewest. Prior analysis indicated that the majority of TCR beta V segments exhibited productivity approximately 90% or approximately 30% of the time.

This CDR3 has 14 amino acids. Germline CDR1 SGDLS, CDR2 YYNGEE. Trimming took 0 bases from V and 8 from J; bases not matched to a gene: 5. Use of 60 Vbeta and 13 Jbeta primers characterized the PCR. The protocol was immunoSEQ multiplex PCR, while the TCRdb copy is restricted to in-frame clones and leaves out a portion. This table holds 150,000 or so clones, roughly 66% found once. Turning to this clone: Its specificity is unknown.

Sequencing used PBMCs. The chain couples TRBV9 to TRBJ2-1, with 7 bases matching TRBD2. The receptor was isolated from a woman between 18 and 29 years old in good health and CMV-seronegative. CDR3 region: CASSVEGLVDEQFF. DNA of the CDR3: TGTGCCAGCAGCGTAGAAGGACTAGTGGATGAGCAGTTCTTC.